Listed here are 14 T cell receptor beta chains from one sample, sequenced in a study of T cell repertoires in cytomegalovirus infection. Their antigens are not known. TCRdb reprocessed the reads via MiXCR and lists one record per CDR3 protein. In the table there are hundreds of thousands of distinct CDR3 sequences, less than 35% of which are singletons. Sequenced material: cultured CD8+ T cells from PBMCs, taken from culture after CMV antigen stimulation. The receptors come from a human donor in good health (CMV status not recorded). Some clones in this sample may be carry-over from other donors' samples.

This rearrangement joins TRBV4-3 to TRBJ1-1; D uncertain. Trimming took 4 bases from V and 2 from J, leaving 17 bases between them. The CDR3 runs to 16 residues. Per germline, CDR1 LGHNA and CDR2 YSLEER. CDR3 sequence (DNA): TGCGCCAGCAGCCCGCCCAGGAGGGTTAACAACACTGAAGCTTTCTTT. This sequence encodes CASSPPRRVNNTEAFF.

Notes on this clonotype: A much more abundant neighbour one base away suggests this may be a read error. This chain uses TRBV7-6 with TRBJ2-1; 11 nucleotides match TRBD2. The CDR3 covers 17 residues. Germline lookup yields CDR1 SGHVS and CDR2 FNYEAQ. V was clipped by 2 bases and J by 8 bases; unmatched bases: 11. The CDR3 is CASSLSLAGGHYHEQFF. In nucleotides, the CDR3 is TGTGCCAGCAGCTTAAGTCTAGCGGGGGGCCATTACCATGAGCAGTTCTTC. The full variable domain, completed using reference TRBV7-6 and TRBJ2-1, is GAGVSQSPRYKVTKRGQDVALRCDPISGHVSLYWYRQALGQGPEFLTYFNYEAQQDKSGLPNDRFSAERPEGSISTLTIQRTEQRDSAMYRCASSLSLAGGHYHEQFFGPGTRLTVL.

The table lists this clonotype with a few counts. This rearrangement joins TRBV28 to TRBJ1-2; D gene unclear. This CDR3 spans 14 amino acids. The V gene's germline CDR1 is MDHEN and CDR2 SYDVKM. The V end lost 2 bases, the J end lost 8 bases, and 15 bases lay between the germline ends. CDR3 protein: CASSLPEGWRGYTF. DNA of the CDR3: TGTGCCAGCAGTTTACCCGAGGGTTGGCGGGGCTACACCTTC.

This clonotype was detected a few times. V is TRBV4-1 and J is TRBJ2-1; 7 positions agree with TRBD1. The CDR3 is 14 amino acids. V lost 2 bases to trimming and J lost 7 bases; unmatched junction nucleotides: 5. In germline, CDR1 is MGHRA, CDR2 YSYEKL. The CDR3 region has the DNA TGCGCCAGCAGCCAAACCTCACAGGGGAATGAGCAGTTCTTC. This encodes CASSQTSQGNEQFF.

The genes are TRBV12-3 or TRBV12-4 and TRBJ2-3, with 10 bases lining up with TRBD1. The length of the CDR3 is 15 residues. The J segment lost 3 bases and the V segment lost 6 bases, leaving 6 bases of the junction unmatched. In DNA form, the CDR3 reads TGTGCCAGCAGGACGGACAGGGGGGAGACAGATACGCAGTATTTT. Protein sequence: CASRTDRGETDTQYF.

This clonotype was seen repeatedly, ten times or more. The V and J genes are TRBV7-8 and TRBJ2-3; unclear D gene. Germline lookup yields CDR1 SGHVS and CDR2 FQNEAQ. This CDR3 spans 14 amino acids. Deletions cut 2 bases from V and 5 bases from J, with 11 bases between. The CDR3 nucleotides are TGTGCCAGCAGCTTAAGCATGGGTGGAGATACGCAGTATTTT. As protein: CASSLSMGGDTQYF.

This clonotype was seen more than once but under ten times. V usage is TRBV19 and J usage is TRBJ2-2, with D possibly TRBD1 on 5 matching bases. The CDR3 runs 14 residues. Germline loops: CDR1 LNHDA, CDR2 SQIVND (reference sequence). The V end was cut by 2 bases, the J end by 6 bases, with 10 bases between. The CDR3 DNA reads as TGTGCCAGTAGTATACCTGGGGCGGCCGGGGAGCTGTTTTTT. It is translated as CASSIPGAAGELFF.

J is TRBJ1-5 and V is TRBV9; TRBD1 aligns across 10 bases. Unmatched junction bases numbered 7, after V lost 3 bases and J lost 7 bases. The germline gives CDR1 SGDLS, CDR2 YYNGEE. CDR3 length: 15 residues. CDR3 nucleotides: TGTGCCAGCAGCGCCGGGACAGGGGCTATACAGCCCCAGCATTTT. It yields the protein CASSAGTGAIQPQHF.

By share, this clonotype counts as medium-sized. The chain links TRBV7-2 to TRBJ1-4, with 9 bases fitting TRBD1. Trimming cost V 5 bases and J 8 bases; bases outside gene matches: 6. Germline V gene data show CDR1 as SGHTA and CDR2 as FQGNSA. The CDR3 loop spans 14 amino acids. The CDR3 region is CASSRGQGREKLFF. The DNA for the CDR3 is TGTGCCAGCAGCCGGGGACAGGGCAGGGAAAAACTGTTTTTT.

This clonotype came up a few times. The CDR3 loop is CASREQGPKNIQYF. The CDR3 DNA reads as TGTGCCAGCAGAGAACAGGGCCCCAAAAACATTCAGTACTTC. The J gene is TRBJ2-4, the V gene TRBV6-2 or TRBV6-3, with D possibly being TRBD1 (6 bases). With 6 bases removed from V and 2 bases from J, the gap between germline ends came to 11 bases. This CDR3 has 14 amino acids. Germline-derived CDR1 and CDR2 are MNHEY and SVGEGT.

With respect to this clonotype: A read error may be the cause here, since a much bigger clone is one base away. The chain links TRBV7-2 to TRBJ1-2; 10 bases align to TRBD1. CDR1 is SGHTA, CDR2 FQGNSA, per germline. Unmatched junction bases numbered 8, after V lost 3 bases and J lost 10 bases. CDR3 length equals 14 residues. The CDR3 DNA follows: TGTGCCAGCAGCTTCCTGACAGGGGGCAATGACTACACCTTC. Protein: CASSFLTGGNDYTF.

This clonotype has a handful of counts. The J gene is TRBJ2-7, the V gene TRBV11-2; D gene unclear. Trimming took off 2 bases at V and 3 bases at J, with 8 bases between the two ends. The CDR3 loop spans 13 amino acids. Per germline, CDR1 SGHAT and CDR2 FQNNGV. The CDR3 loop reads CASSLQGYYEQYV. CDR3 bases: TGTGCCAGCAGCTTACAAGGTTACTACGAGCAGTACGTC.

The CDR3 sequence is CASTNGGQGRTEAFF. The DNA for the CDR3 is TGTGCCAGCACGAATGGAGGGCAGGGTAGGACTGAAGCTTTCTTT. This chain links TRBV7-9 with TRBJ1-1; possibly TRBD1 for D (5 bases). The CDR3 totals 15 residues. The V gene lost 7 bases and the J gene lost 5 bases, with 20 bases spanning the gap. Germline-derived CDR1 and CDR2 are SEHNR and FQNEAQ (reference sequence).

The sample holds a few counts of this clonotype. The V and J genes are TRBV6-2 or TRBV6-3 and TRBJ1-1; the D gene is possibly TRBD1 (6 bases). This CDR3 is built from 16 residues. With 6 bases removed from V and 0 bases from J, the gap between germline ends came to 17 bases. The germline gives CDR1 MNHEY, CDR2 SVGEGT. The CDR3 DNA is TGTGCCAGCAGCCATACTCCCGGGGGCATGAACACTGAAGCTTTCTTT. As protein: CASSHTPGGMNTEAFF.